These 7 T cell receptor beta chains share one sample of origin, sequenced in a study of T-cell memory formation after mild COVID-19. MiXCR, applied by TCRdb to the 5' RACE reads, yields one record per CDR3 protein. The table includes 550,000 to 600,000 distinct CDR3 sequences, around a sixth detected once. The sequenced sample consisted of PBMCs or a T cell subset sorted from them (not recorded which). The receptors were gathered from an adult woman who had mild COVID-19 (a few samples of this study predate the infection). Cell type and time point are not known.

The chain is built from TRBV3-1 and TRBJ2-7; 11 bases map to TRBD2. The CDR3 is made up of 18 amino acids. With V trimmed by 4 bases and J by 3 bases, 14 bases remained unmatched. Per the germline V gene, CDR1 is LGHDT and CDR2 is YNNKEL (reference sequence). The chain's CDR3 is CASSLGLAGPKGYYEQYF. Written as DNA, the CDR3 is TGTGCCAGCAGCCTCGGACTAGCGGGTCCCAAAGGGTACTACGAGCAGTACTTC.

The V call is TRBV25-1, the J call TRBJ2-1, with D perhaps assigned TRBD1 or TRBD2 (6 bases each). Germline V gene sequence: CDR1 MGHDK, CDR2 SYGVNS. This CDR3 has 17 amino acids. Trimming left V 1 base short and J 6 bases short, with 19 bases between. In nucleotides, the CDR3 is TGTGCCAGCAGTGAATTCGGAAGGGGGGATTTTAGCAATGAGCAGTTCTTC. Translated: CASSEFGRGDFSNEQFF.

This chain links TRBV20-1 with TRBJ2-7, with a weak D call TRBD2 (6 bases). V was cut by 6 bases and J by 3 bases, with 15 bases left in between. Germline loops: CDR1 DFQATT, CDR2 SNEGSKA (reference sequence). The CDR3 spans 13 residues. The CDR3 region has the DNA TGCAGTGCCCGAGGGAGACTAGACTACGAGCAGTACTTC. It specifies CSARGRLDYEQYF.

This rearrangement joins TRBV6-5 to TRBJ1-6; D might be TRBD1 (5 bases). Trimming stripped 2 bases from V and 4 bases from J, with 9 bases between. The CDR3 consists of 15 residues. Germline assignment: CDR1 MNHEY and CDR2 SVGAGI. This chain's CDR3 is CASSYAGLYNSPLHF. Here the CDR3 DNA reads TGTGCCAGCAGTTACGCGGGACTTTATAATTCACCCCTCCACTTT.

At least ten counts were recorded for this clonotype. J is TRBJ2-3 and V is TRBV4-2, with D perhaps matching TRBD1 or TRBD2 (5 bases each). Germline CDR1 reads LGHNA; CDR2 reads YNFKEQ. The CDR3 contains 17 residues. Trimming removed 1 base at V and 5 bases at J, with 19 bases between. The CDR3 spells CASSQGGIRGAGDTQYF. In nucleotides, the CDR3 is TGTGCCAGCAGCCAAGGGGGCATAAGGGGAGCCGGAGATACGCAGTATTTT.

This clonotype was counted a few times. The chain uses TRBV5-1 and TRBJ1-6; perhaps TRBD1 as D (6 bases). Deletions cut 4 bases from V and 0 bases from J, with 14 bases between. From germline, CDR1 is SGHRS and CDR2 YFSETQ. The CDR3 totals 17 residues. The CDR3 DNA reads as TGCGCCAGCAGCAGAACAGGGCCGGACTCCTATAATTCACCCCTCCACTTT. Protein: CASSRTGPDSYNSPLHF.

The table lists this clonotype with a few counts. The CDR3 region has the DNA TGTGCCAGCAGTTACACCCGCACTGAAGCTTTCTTT. This gives the protein CASSYTRTEAFF. V gene TRBV6-6 combines with J gene TRBJ1-1; D is ambiguous. This CDR3 has 12 residues. Germline CDR1 and CDR2: MNHNY and SVGAGI (reference sequence). V lost 2 bases to trimming and J lost 4 bases, with 5 bases between them.